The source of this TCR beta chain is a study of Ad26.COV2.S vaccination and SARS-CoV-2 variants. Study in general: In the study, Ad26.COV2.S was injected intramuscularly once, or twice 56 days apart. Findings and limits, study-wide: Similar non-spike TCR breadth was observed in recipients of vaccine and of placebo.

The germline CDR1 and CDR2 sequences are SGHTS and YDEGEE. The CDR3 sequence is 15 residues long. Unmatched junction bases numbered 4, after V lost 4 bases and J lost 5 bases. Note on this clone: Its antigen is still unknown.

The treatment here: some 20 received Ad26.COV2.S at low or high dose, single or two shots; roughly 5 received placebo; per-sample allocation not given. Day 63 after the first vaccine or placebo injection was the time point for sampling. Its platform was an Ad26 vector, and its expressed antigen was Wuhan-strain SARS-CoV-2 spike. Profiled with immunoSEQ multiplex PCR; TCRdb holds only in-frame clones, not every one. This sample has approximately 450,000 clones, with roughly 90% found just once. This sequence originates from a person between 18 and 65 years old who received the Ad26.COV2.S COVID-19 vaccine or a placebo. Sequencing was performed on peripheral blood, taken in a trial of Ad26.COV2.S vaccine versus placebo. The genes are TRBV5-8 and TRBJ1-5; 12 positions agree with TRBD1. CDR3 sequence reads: CASSPGTGGYQPQHF. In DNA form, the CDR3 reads TGTGCCAGCAGCCCTGGGACAGGGGGCTATCAGCCCCAGCATTTT.